Presented here are 22 T cell receptor beta chains from one specimen sequenced in a study of cytomegalovirus exposure and HLA in healthy donors. PCR used 60 Vbeta primers and 13 Jbeta primers. Clones were sequenced by immunoSEQ multiplex PCR, and TCRdb holds only the in-frame ones, with some missing. The sample lists tens of thousands of clones; about 70% were seen once. The sequenced sample consisted of PBMCs. The receptors shown here come from a man in his forties in good health and CMV-seropositive.

The V and J genes are TRBV30 and TRBJ1-5; D remains ambiguous. V was shortened by 1 base and J by 11 bases, with 15 bases between the two germline ends. The CDR3 spans 13 residues. The V gene's germline CDR1 is GTSNPN and CDR2 SVGIG (reference sequence). CDR3 amino acids: CAWSEGDPNSQHF. In nucleotides, the CDR3 is TGTGCCTGGAGTGAGGGAGACCCCAATTCCCAGCATTTT.

The chain recombines TRBV2 with TRBJ2-7; 12 positions match TRBD2. CDR1 and CDR2 (germline): SNHLY, FYNNEI. This CDR3 has 15 amino acids. J was trimmed by 3 bases and V by 6 bases; bases with no gene match: 6. The CDR3 DNA is TGTGCCAGCAGGGGAACGACTAGCGGGAGCTACGAGCAGTACTTC. It yields the protein CASRGTTSGSYEQYF.

The CDR3, as DNA: TGTGCCACCAGCGGCCGGGACAGGGGGTCCACCACAGATACGCAGTATTTT. Translated: CATSGRDRGSTTDTQYF. The chain joins TRBV15 to TRBJ2-3; 11 nucleotides match TRBD1. The CDR3 contains 17 residues. CDR1 is LNHNV, CDR2 YYDKDF, per germline (reference sequence). With 5 bases clipped from V and 2 bases from J, the junction kept 9 bases outside the gene matches.

In nucleotides, the CDR3 is TGTGCCAGCAGTTTACGGAACACCGGGGAGCTGTTTTTT. It codes for CASSLRNTGELFF. The chain uses TRBV27 and TRBJ2-2; D is undetermined. The CDR3 loop spans 13 amino acids. V was trimmed by 2 bases and J by 1 base, leaving 2 bases between them. Per germline, CDR1 MNHEY and CDR2 SMNVEV (reference sequence).

The chain is built from TRBV6-5 and TRBJ2-3; a weak D match, TRBD1 (6 bases). The CDR3 runs 13 residues. Germline V lookup: CDR1 MNHEY, CDR2 SVGAGI. The V gene lost 4 bases and the J gene lost 6 bases, with 11 bases spanning the gap. CDR3 residues: CASSSGVSDTQYF. The CDR3 bases are TGTGCCAGCAGTTCAGGGGTATCGGATACGCAGTATTTT.

The chain uses TRBV18 and TRBJ2-7; 7 bases fit TRBD1. Germline CDR1 and CDR2: KGHSH and LQKENI. J gave up 5 bases and V 4 bases, and 8 bases lay outside the gene matches. This CDR3 region has 14 residues. For the CDR3, the DNA is TGTGCCAGCTCACAGGGGACCCAGGGGGACGAGCAGTACTTC. It specifies CASSQGTQGDEQYF.

The rearrangement uses TRBV29-1 and TRBJ1-1; D is undetermined. V lost 6 bases, J lost 8 bases, and 10 bases lay in between. Germline-derived CDR1 and CDR2 are SQVTM and ANQGSEA. This CDR3 comprises 10 residues. CDR3 in amino acids: CSVSNIEAFF. CDR3 in DNA: TGCAGCGTGTCAAACATAGAAGCTTTCTTT.

V gene TRBV6-5 combines with J gene TRBJ1-2; D remains ambiguous. Germline values: CDR1 MNHEY, CDR2 SVGAGI. The CDR3 loop spans 13 amino acids. CDR3 region: CASGEGAGYGYTF. CDR3 nucleotide sequence: TGTGCGAGCGGAGAGGGCGCAGGATATGGCTACACCTTC.

J is TRBJ2-3 and V is TRBV5-4, with TRBD1 as a possible D gene (5 bases). Looked up from germline, CDR1 is SGHNT and CDR2 is YYREEE (reference sequence). Between the trimmed V and J ends, which lost 4 bases and 3 bases, there was a span of 15 bases. This CDR3 comprises 15 residues. The CDR3 here is CASSLDQGRTDTQYF. In DNA, the CDR3 is TGTGCCAGCAGCCTTGACCAGGGTCGGACAGATACGCAGTATTTT.

The chain recombines TRBV19 with TRBJ1-1; a possible D gene is TRBD1 (5 bases). CDR3 length: 13 residues. From germline, CDR1 is LNHDA and CDR2 SQIVND (reference sequence). The V and J ends lost 8 bases and 5 bases respectively, with 15 bases between them. CDR3 protein: CASAVQPGTEAFF. The CDR3 DNA sequence: TGTGCCAGTGCCGTTCAGCCAGGGACTGAAGCTTTCTTT.

This clone was seen only a few times. V and J are TRBV9 and TRBJ2-2; TRBD2 aligns across 7 bases. With V trimmed by 2 bases and J by 6 bases, 13 bases remained unmatched. Germline loops: CDR1 SGDLS, CDR2 YYNGEE. The CDR3 consists of 17 residues. The CDR3 here is CASSVSPGGPRAGELFF. CDR3 nucleotides: TGTGCCAGCAGCGTTTCACCGGGGGGACCGAGGGCCGGGGAGCTGTTTTTT.

This clone came up a few times. The V gene is TRBV5-1, the J gene TRBJ1-3; 7 bases line up with TRBD1. The V and J ends lost 4 bases and 1 base, in that order; junction bases with no gene match: 8. The CDR3 is 16 amino acids. The germline CDR1 and CDR2 sequences are SGHRS and YFSETQ. The CDR3 reads CASSPDPGGSGNTIYF. DNA for the CDR3: TGCGCCAGCAGCCCAGACCCAGGGGGTTCTGGAAACACCATATATTTT.

As to this clone: The sample has other DNA sequences that encode this CDR3 too. The chain recombines TRBV19 with TRBJ2-3; 10 bases line up with TRBD1. V gave up 7 bases and J gave up 3 bases; unmatched junction bases: 1. Germline CDR1 reads LNHDA; CDR2 reads SQIVND (reference sequence). The CDR3 totals 13 residues. CDR3 in amino acids: CASKGQGTDTQYF. The CDR3 DNA follows: TGTGCCAGTAAGGGACAGGGGACAGATACGCAGTATTTT.

This clone was counted a single time. The rearrangement uses TRBV5-1 and TRBJ1-3; 9 bases line up with TRBD1. The CDR3 runs 17 residues. V lost 3 bases to trimming and J lost 0 bases; unmatched junction nucleotides: 7. The germline CDR1 and CDR2 sequences are SGHRS and YFSETQ. The CDR3, as DNA: TGCGCCAGCAGCTCCACCGGGACAGGGTTCTCTGGAAACACCATATATTTT. This translates into CASSSTGTGFSGNTIYF.

V usage is TRBV27 and J usage is TRBJ1-6, with D unclear. Germline V gene lookup returns CDR1 MNHEY and CDR2 SMNVEV (reference sequence). The CDR3 runs to 14 residues. Deletions cut 6 bases from V and 8 bases from J, with 14 bases between. The CDR3, as DNA: TGTGCCAGCAGGAGGGCCTCCGCCCATTCACCCCTCCACTTT. Translation gives CASRRASAHSPLHF.

This clone has a handful of counts. The chain joins TRBV15 to TRBJ2-3; 8 bases are a match to TRBD1. The V and J ends lost 5 bases and 4 bases, in that order; junction bases with no gene match: 8. This CDR3 contains 15 residues. The germline gives CDR1 LNHNV, CDR2 YYDKDF (reference sequence). CDR3 residues: CATSSGQGRADTQYF. In DNA, the CDR3 is TGTGCCACCAGCTCAGGACAGGGTAGGGCAGATACGCAGTATTTT.

This clone appeared once. The rearrangement uses TRBV7-6 and TRBJ2-2, with 9 bases matching TRBD2. CDR3 length: 16 residues. With 1 base clipped from V and 0 bases from J, the junction kept 0 bases outside the gene matches. Germline CDR1 and CDR2: SGHVS and FNYEAQ. CDR3 sequence: CASSLGLAANTGELFF. CDR3 coding DNA: TGTGCCAGCAGCTTAGGACTAGCGGCGAACACCGGGGAGCTGTTTTTT.

The V call is TRBV6-5, the J call TRBJ1-4; the D is unclear. Trimming stripped 7 bases from V and 4 bases from J, with 16 bases between. The CDR3 spans 15 residues. Germline CDR1 reads MNHEY; CDR2 reads SVGAGI. The CDR3 protein is CASTDIARINEKLFF. The CDR3 DNA reads as TGTGCCAGCACCGACATAGCGCGGATTAATGAAAAACTGTTTTTT.

V usage is TRBV30 and J usage is TRBJ2-1; D may be TRBD2 (5 bases). V lost 5 bases, J lost 0 bases, and 14 bases lay in between. Germline-derived CDR1 and CDR2 are GTSNPN and SVGIG (reference sequence). This CDR3 is 15 amino acids long. DNA for the CDR3: TGTGCCTGGTCTGGACTTTCTAGCTCCTACAATGAGCAGTTCTTC. This encodes CAWSGLSSSYNEQFF.

This clone has just a few counts. The V call is TRBV30, the J call TRBJ1-1; D is perhaps TRBD1 (5 bases). This CDR3 comprises 13 residues. From germline, CDR1 is GTSNPN and CDR2 SVGIG (reference sequence). Trimming took 3 bases from V and 7 from J, leaving 15 bases between them. The CDR3 protein is CAWSASGNGEAFF. The CDR3, as DNA: TGTGCCTGGAGCGCCTCAGGGAACGGTGAAGCTTTCTTT.

The rearrangement uses TRBV2 and TRBJ1-4; D gene ambiguous. Trimming took off 5 bases at V and 8 bases at J, with 15 bases between the two ends. This CDR3 has 14 residues. The germline V gene encodes CDR1 SNHLY and CDR2 FYNNEI. DNA for the CDR3: TGTGCCAGCAGTCCGACTCAGAATAGGGAAAAACTGTTTTTT. This codes for CASSPTQNREKLFF.

The chain couples TRBV5-1 to TRBJ1-1; weak D call: TRBD1 (5 bases). The germline V gene has CDR1 SGHRS and CDR2 YFSETQ. Trimming took 4 bases from V and 2 from J, leaving 12 bases between them. The CDR3 has 14 amino acids. The CDR3 here is CASSPGVLNTEAFF. Written as DNA, the CDR3 is TGCGCCAGCAGCCCGGGGGTCCTAAACACTGAAGCTTTCTTT.